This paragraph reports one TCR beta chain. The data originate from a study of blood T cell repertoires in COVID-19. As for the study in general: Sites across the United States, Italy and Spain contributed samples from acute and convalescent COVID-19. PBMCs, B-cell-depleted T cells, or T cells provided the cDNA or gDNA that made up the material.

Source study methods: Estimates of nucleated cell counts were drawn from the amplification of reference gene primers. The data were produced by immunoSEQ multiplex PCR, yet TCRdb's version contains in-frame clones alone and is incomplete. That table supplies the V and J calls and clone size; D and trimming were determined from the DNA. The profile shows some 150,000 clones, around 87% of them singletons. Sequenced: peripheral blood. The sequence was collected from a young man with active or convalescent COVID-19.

In DNA form, the CDR3 reads TGCGCCAGCAGCTTGGGACTAGGTCCTCGGAATGAGCAGTTCTTC. Amino acids: CASSLGLGPRNEQFF. The chain uses TRBV5-1 and TRBJ2-1; weak D call: TRBD2 (6 bases). V was clipped by 0 bases and J by 7 bases, with 14 bases between them. The CDR3 totals 15 residues. Germline V CDR1 and CDR2: SGHRS, YFSETQ.